These 15 T cell receptor beta chains came from one sample sequenced in a study of blood T cells in healthy people across ages. A second about 7 to 12 cycle PCR used barcoded and J-beta primers. TCRdb reanalysed the 5' RACE reads using MiXCR and keeps one entry per CDR3 protein. This repertoire shows some 710,000 distinct CDR3 sequences, about 24% found once; its top ten account for around 22%. Specimen: blood. The receptors were gathered from a man aged 65-85 years in good health.

This clonotype came up a few times. The V and J genes are TRBV3-1 and TRBJ2-7; 7 bases are shared with TRBD1. The CDR3 consists of 14 residues. The ends lost 4 bases at V and 3 bases at J; junction bases unmatched: 6. Germline CDR1 is LGHDT and CDR2 is YNNKEL (reference sequence). The CDR3 protein is CASSLTGVLYEQYF. The CDR3 DNA sequence: TGTGCCAGCAGCCTAACAGGGGTGCTCTACGAGCAGTACTTC.

This clonotype was seen a handful of times. The chain couples TRBV20-1 to TRBJ1-2; 7 nucleotides align to TRBD1. The CDR3 has 16 amino acids. Germline values: CDR1 DFQATT, CDR2 SNEGSKA (reference sequence). Trimming removed 0 bases from V and 4 bases from J; junction bases left unmatched: 11. CDR3 DNA: TGCAGTGCTAGAGATCTCTCCGGACAGGACCCCTATGGCTACACCTTC. Its protein product is CSARDLSGQDPYGYTF.

The chain combines TRBV20-1 with TRBJ1-2; the match to TRBD1 covers 7 bases. The CDR3 is 13 amino acids. Trimming took 4 bases from V and 2 from J; bases not matched to a gene: 4. Germline V gene lookup returns CDR1 DFQATT and CDR2 SNEGSKA (reference sequence). As DNA, the CDR3 is TGCAGTGCTATTAGACAGGGAAACTATGGCTACACCTTC. Amino acids: CSAIRQGNYGYTF.

Note on this clonotype: Its ends do not fully match the called genes, so a read error is possible. The rearrangement uses TRBV6-4 and TRBJ2-1, with TRBD1 matching over 10 bases. The CDR3 runs to 15 residues. Germline CDR1 is MRHNA and CDR2 is SNTAGT. Here the CDR3 reads CASSDTAGQGNEQSF. CDR3 in DNA: TGTGCCAGCAGTGACACCGCGGGACAGGGGAATGAGCAGTCCTTC.

A few counts support this clonotype. The chain combines TRBV6-1 with TRBJ2-1; 11 nucleotides align to TRBD2. J gave up 0 bases and V 7 bases, and 11 bases lay outside the gene matches. CDR1 is MNHNS, CDR2 SASEGT, per germline. This CDR3 spans 18 amino acids. The CDR3 is CASTRQGTSGASYNEQFF. In DNA form, the CDR3 reads TGTGCCAGCACTAGACAGGGGACTAGCGGTGCCTCCTACAATGAGCAGTTCTTC.

Concerning this clonotype: A junction end diverges from the germline sequence, so it may reflect a read error. The chain recombines TRBV20-1 with TRBJ2-5; D remains ambiguous. CDR1 and CDR2 from the germline V gene are DFQATT and SNEGSKA (reference sequence). There are 13 residues in the CDR3. CDR3 bases: TGCAGTGCTAGTCGGTTAATCCAAGAGGCCCAGTACTTC. Protein sequence: CSASRLIQEAQYF.

Many counts were recorded for this clonotype. V gene TRBV29-1 combines with J gene TRBJ2-5; TRBD1 matches 8 bases. The ends lost 7 bases at V and 5 bases at J; junction bases unmatched: 9. CDR3 length: 13 amino acids. CDR1 and CDR2 from the germline V gene are SQVTM and ANQGSEA. CDR3 in DNA: TGCAGCGCCAAGACAGGGGTCGGCGAGACCCAGTACTTC. Protein sequence: CSAKTGVGETQYF.

The V call is TRBV12-3 or TRBV12-4, the J call TRBJ1-2; a weak D match, TRBD1 (6 bases). The CDR3 extends over 14 amino acids. The V and J ends lost 3 bases and 5 bases respectively, with 13 bases between them. The CDR3 sequence is CASSFRGASYGYTF. In DNA form, the CDR3 reads TGTGCCAGCAGTTTTCGGGGGGCCTCTTATGGCTACACCTTC.

This sequence joins TRBV15 and TRBJ2-4; D ambiguous. Germline assignment: CDR1 LNHNV and CDR2 YYDKDF (reference sequence). The CDR3 runs 14 residues. The germline V and J ends were trimmed by 5 bases and 10 bases, with 18 bases remaining between them. This chain's CDR3 is CATSGLTEKIIQYF. As DNA, the CDR3 is TGTGCCACCAGCGGGTTGACTGAAAAAATTATTCAGTACTTC.

This clonotype was counted between two and nine times. CDR3 protein: CSVEVPFPLYEQYF. The CDR3 coding sequence is TGCAGCGTTGAAGTCCCCTTCCCCCTCTACGAGCAGTACTTC. The J gene is TRBJ2-7, the V gene TRBV29-1; D call uncertain. Germline values: CDR1 SQVTM, CDR2 ANQGSEA. Trimming left V 1 base short and J 3 bases short, with 13 bases between. The CDR3 runs 14 residues.

In its sample, this clonotype was seen many times. The chain recombines TRBV5-1 with TRBJ2-7; 8 bases line up with TRBD1. CDR3 length equals 21 residues. CDR1 is SGHRS, CDR2 YFSETQ, per germline. V gave up 1 base and J gave up 1 base; unmatched junction bases: 22. This CDR3 is CASSLYPRGQGAIGGSYEQYF. The CDR3 DNA follows: TGCGCCAGCAGCTTGTACCCCCGGGGTCAGGGGGCAATAGGGGGTTCCTACGAGCAGTACTTC.

The chain employs TRBV3-1 and TRBJ1-5; D is uncertain. The CDR3 extends over 13 amino acids. V was shortened by 4 bases and J by 7 bases, with 11 bases between the two germline ends. Germline CDR1 is LGHDT and CDR2 is YNNKEL (reference sequence). The CDR3 DNA is TGTGCCAGCAGCCCCGTAAGGGAGCAGCCCCAGCATTTT. Translated: CASSPVREQPQHF.

V and J are TRBV20-1 and TRBJ2-3; 9 bases fit TRBD2. CDR1 and CDR2 from the germline V gene are DFQATT and SNEGSKA (reference sequence). CDR3 length: 15 amino acids. V was clipped by 3 bases and J by 0 bases; unmatched bases: 4. The DNA of the CDR3 is TGCAGTGCTAGCGCAGCGGGGGGTAGCACAGATACGCAGTATTTT. It is translated as CSASAAGGSTDTQYF.

The chain uses TRBV20-1 and TRBJ2-7; perhaps D is TRBD1 or TRBD2 (6 bases each). This CDR3 is built from 18 residues. V lost 1 base, J lost 0 bases, and 22 bases lay in between. Per germline, CDR1 DFQATT and CDR2 SNEGSKA (reference sequence). The CDR3 nucleotides are TGCAGTGCTAGAGGAGGGGGGTCCTCGGGGTTAAGCTCCTACGAGCAGTACTTC. It translates to CSARGGGSSGLSSYEQYF.

In its sample, this clonotype was seen a few times. The chain joins TRBV11-2 to TRBJ1-4; 7 bases are shared with TRBD1. V lost 5 bases and J lost 6; bases outside the gene matches: 12. The CDR3 contains 16 residues. Germline V gene lookup returns CDR1 SGHAT and CDR2 FQNNGV. In nucleotides, the CDR3 is TGTGCCAGCAGCCCGGATGCGCGGCAGGGGGATGAAAAACTGTTTTTT. Its translation: CASSPDARQGDEKLFF.